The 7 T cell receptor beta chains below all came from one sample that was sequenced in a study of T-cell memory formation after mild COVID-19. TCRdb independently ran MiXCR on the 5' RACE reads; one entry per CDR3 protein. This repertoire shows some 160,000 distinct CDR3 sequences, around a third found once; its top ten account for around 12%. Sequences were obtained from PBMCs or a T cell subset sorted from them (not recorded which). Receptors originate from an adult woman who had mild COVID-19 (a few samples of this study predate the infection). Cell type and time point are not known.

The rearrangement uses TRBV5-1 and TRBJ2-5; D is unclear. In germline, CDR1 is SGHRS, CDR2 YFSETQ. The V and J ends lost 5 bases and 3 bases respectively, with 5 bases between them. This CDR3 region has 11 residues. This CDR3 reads CASRGKETQYF. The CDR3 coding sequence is TGCGCCAGCAGAGGAAAAGAGACCCAGTACTTC.

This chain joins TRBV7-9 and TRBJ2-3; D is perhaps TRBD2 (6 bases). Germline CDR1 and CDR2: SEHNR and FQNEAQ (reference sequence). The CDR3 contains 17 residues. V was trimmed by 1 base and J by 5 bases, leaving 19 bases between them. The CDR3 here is CASSLGLPGRIRDTQYF. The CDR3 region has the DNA TGTGCCAGCAGCTTAGGTCTACCCGGGAGAATTAGAGATACGCAGTATTTT.

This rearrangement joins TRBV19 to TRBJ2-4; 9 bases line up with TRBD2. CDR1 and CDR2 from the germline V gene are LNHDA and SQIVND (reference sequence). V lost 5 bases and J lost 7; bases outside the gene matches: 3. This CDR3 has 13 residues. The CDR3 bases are TGTGCCAGTAGTCAGGGACTAGCCAACATTCAGTACTTC. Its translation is CASSQGLANIQYF.

CDR3 coding DNA: TGTGCCAGCAGCTTGAGCAACTATGGCTACACCTTC. Translation gives CASSLSNYGYTF. The gene calls are TRBV7-9 and TRBJ1-2; D gene unclear. The germline CDR1 and CDR2 sequences are SEHNR and FQNEAQ (reference sequence). The length of the CDR3 is 12 residues. Trimming pared 3 bases from V and 2 bases from J, leaving 4 bases between.

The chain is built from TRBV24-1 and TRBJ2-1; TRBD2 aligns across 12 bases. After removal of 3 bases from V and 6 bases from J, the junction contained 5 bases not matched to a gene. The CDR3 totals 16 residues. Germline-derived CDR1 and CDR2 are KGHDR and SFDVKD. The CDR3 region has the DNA TGTGCCACCAGTGATGGTGGACTAGCGGGAACCAATGAGCAGTTCTTC. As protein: CATSDGGLAGTNEQFF.

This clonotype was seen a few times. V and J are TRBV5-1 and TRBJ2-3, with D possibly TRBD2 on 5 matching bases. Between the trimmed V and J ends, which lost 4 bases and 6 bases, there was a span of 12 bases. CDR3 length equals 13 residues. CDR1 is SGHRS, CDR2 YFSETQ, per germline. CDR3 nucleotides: TGCGCCAGCAGCACGGACTGGGCGGATACGCAGTATTTT. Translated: CASSTDWADTQYF.

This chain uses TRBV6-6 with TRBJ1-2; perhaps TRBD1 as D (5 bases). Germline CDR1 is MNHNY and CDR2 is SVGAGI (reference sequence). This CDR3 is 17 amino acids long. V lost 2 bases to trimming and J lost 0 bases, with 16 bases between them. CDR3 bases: TGTGCCAGCAGTTACGGTCCTGGACACCAGGCTAACTATGGCTACACCTTC. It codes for CASSYGPGHQANYGYTF.